This T cell receptor (beta chain) was profiled in a study of T cell responses to AZD1222 COVID-19 vaccine. Study-level points and caveats: Spike-specific TCR breadth and depth went up after people got two AZD1222 doses.

TCRdb keeps only in-frame clones here, not all; method: immunoSEQ multiplex PCR. Among roughly 140,000 clones listed, 70% to 90% were seen once. Remarks on this clone: Its matching antigen is unknown.

CDR1 and CDR2 (germline): MDHEN, SYDVKM. This CDR3 is 15 amino acids long. V lost 6 bases and J 1 base, leaving 13 bases between the germline ends. This clonotype was sampled from an adult who received the AZD1222 COVID-19 vaccine. The starting material was peripheral blood, obtained 28 days after the second AZD1222 dose. This rearrangement joins TRBV28 to TRBJ1-5, with D possibly matching TRBD1 (6 bases). CDR3 in amino acids: CASRTTGPSNQPQHF. CDR3 in DNA: TGTGCCAGCAGGACTACAGGGCCAAGCAATCAGCCCCAGCATTTT. Variable domain in full (rest from reference TRBV28 and TRBJ1-5): DVKVTQSSRYLVKRTGEKVFLECVQDMDHENMFWYRQDPGLGLRLIYFSYDVKMKEKGDIPEGYSVSREKKERFSLILESASTNQTSMYLCASRTTGPSNQPQHFGDGTRLSIL.